This TCR beta chain was found in a study of shared clonotypes between healthy human individuals. Study conclusions and caveats: The sampled material consisted only of blood, and tissue repertoires are likely to differ.

The CDR3 contains 15 residues. Between the trimmed V and J ends, which lost 6 bases and 2 bases, there was a span of 14 bases. Per the germline V gene, CDR1 is MDHEN and CDR2 is SYDVKM. The donor cohort consisted entirely of Caucasian adults residing in Nashville, Tennessee. Splitting the CD4+ cells yielded a CD45RA+ naive subset and a CD45RA-negative memory subset. This clone has just one count. Antigen specificity is unknown. Genomic DNA per cell subset filled all wells of several immunoSEQ plates. Only in-frame clones appear in the TCRdb table, and some are missing; sequencing was by immunoSEQ multiplex PCR. The repertoire holds 230,000 or so clones, approximately 65% seen once, with 11% in the top ten.

The TCR comes from a man between 25 and 39 years old in good health. The sequenced material came from memory CD4+ T cells sorted from blood. Subset described: CD45RA-negative fraction. This chain connects TRBV28 to TRBJ1-5; no clear D gene. The CDR3 coding sequence is TGTGCCAGCAGCTTTGGGAAGAAAGGCAATCAGCCCCAGCATTTT. This translates into CASSFGKKGNQPQHF.